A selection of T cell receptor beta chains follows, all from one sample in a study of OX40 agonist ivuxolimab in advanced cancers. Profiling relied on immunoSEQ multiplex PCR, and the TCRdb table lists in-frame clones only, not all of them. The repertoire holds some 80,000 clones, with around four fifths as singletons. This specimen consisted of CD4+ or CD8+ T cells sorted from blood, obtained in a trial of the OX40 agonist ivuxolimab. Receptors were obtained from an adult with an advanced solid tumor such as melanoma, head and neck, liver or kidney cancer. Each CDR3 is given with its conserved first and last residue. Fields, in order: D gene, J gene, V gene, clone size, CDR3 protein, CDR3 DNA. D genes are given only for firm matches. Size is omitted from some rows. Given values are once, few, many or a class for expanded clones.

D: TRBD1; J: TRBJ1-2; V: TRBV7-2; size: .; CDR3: CASSLARGTGEGYTF; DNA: TGTGCCAGCAGCTTAGCCCGGGGGACAGGGGAAGGCTACACCTTC
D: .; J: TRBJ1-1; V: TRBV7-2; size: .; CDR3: CASSRLGGKTEAFF; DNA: TGTGCCAGCAGCCGATTAGGGGGGAAGACTGAAGCTTTCTTT
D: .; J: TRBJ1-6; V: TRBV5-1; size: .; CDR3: CASSLSGDDNSPLHF; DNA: TGCGCCAGCAGCTTATCAGGGGATGATAATTCACCCCTCCACTTT
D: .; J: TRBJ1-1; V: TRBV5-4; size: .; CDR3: CASSLGGRADFANTEAFF; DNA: TGTGCCAGCAGCCTTGGGGGCAGGGCCGACTTCGCGAACACTGAAGCTTTCTTT
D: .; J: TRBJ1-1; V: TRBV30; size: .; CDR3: CAWSEGGITEAFF; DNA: TGTGCCTGGAGTGAAGGGGGAATCACTGAAGCTTTCTTT
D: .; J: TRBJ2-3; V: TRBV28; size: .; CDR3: CATTTQASTDTQYF; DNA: TGTGCCACCACGACCCAAGCGAGCACAGATACGCAGTATTTT
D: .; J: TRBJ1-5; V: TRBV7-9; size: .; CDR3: CASSFSEKLEVRHNQPQHF; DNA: TGTGCCAGCAGCTTCAGTGAAAAACTTGAGGTCCGCCATAATCAGCCCCAGCATTTT
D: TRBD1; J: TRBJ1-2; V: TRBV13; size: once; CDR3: CASSLDRGQNYGYTF; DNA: TGTGCCAGCAGCCTCGACAGGGGCCAGAACTATGGCTACACCTTC
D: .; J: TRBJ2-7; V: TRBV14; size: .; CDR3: CASSQVYRPYEQYF; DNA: TGTGCCAGCAGCCAAGTATACAGACCCTACGAGCAGTACTTC
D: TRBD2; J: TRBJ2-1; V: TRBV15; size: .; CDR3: CATMGRVAGYNEQFF; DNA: TGTGCCACCATGGGGCGTGTAGCGGGATATAATGAGCAGTTCTTC
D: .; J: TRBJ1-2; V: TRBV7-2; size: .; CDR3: CASSLGTGDYYGYTF; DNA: TGTGCCAGCAGCTTAGGAACAGGAGATTACTATGGCTACACCTTC
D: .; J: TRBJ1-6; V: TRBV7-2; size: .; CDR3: CASSYGVIDSPLHF; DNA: TGTGCCAGCAGCTACGGCGTGATTGATTCACCCCTCCACTTT
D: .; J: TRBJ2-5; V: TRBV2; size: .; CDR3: CASSERGMETQYF; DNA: TGTGCCAGCAGTGAAAGGGGGATGGAGACCCAGTACTTC
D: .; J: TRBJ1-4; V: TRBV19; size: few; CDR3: CASSIMGGEGKLFF; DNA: TGTGCCAGTAGTATTATGGGGGGAGAGGGAAAACTGTTTTTT
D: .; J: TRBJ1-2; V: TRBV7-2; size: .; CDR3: CASSLWSGGGAGGYTF; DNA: TGTGCCAGCAGCTTATGGTCCGGAGGGGGGGCCGGTGGCTACACCTTC
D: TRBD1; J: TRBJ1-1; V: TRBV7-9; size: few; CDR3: CASSLGDRSYTEAFF; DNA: TGTGCCAGCAGCTTAGGGGACAGGTCATACACTGAAGCTTTCTTT
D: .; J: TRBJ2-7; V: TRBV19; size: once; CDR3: CASSPTAGLTLYEQYF; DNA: TGTGCCAGTAGTCCGACCGCGGGGCTGACACTCTACGAGCAGTACTTC
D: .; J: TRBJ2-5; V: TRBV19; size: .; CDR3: CASSIVGAEKGRTQYF; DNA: TGTGCCAGTAGTATTGTTGGGGCCGAGAAAGGGAGGACCCAGTACTTC
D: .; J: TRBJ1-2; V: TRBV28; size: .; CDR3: CASSLGVYGYTF; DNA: TGTGCCAGCAGTTTAGGGGTTTACGGCTACACCTTC
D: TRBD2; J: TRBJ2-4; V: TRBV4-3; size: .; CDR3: CASSEGSRGGRVNIQYF; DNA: TGCGCCAGCAGCGAAGGGAGTCGGGGGGGCCGAGTCAACATTCAGTACTTC
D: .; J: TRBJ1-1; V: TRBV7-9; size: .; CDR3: CASSLYSYNTEAFF; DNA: TGTGCCAGCAGCTTATACAGTTATAACACTGAAGCTTTCTTT
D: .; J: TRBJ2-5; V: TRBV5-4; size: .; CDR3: CASSLAGVAKETQYF; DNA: TGTGCCAGCAGCTTGGCCGGGGTAGCGAAAGAGACCCAGTACTTC
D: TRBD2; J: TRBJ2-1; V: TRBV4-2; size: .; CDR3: CASSQEPGGLGEQFF; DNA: TGTGCCAGCAGCCAAGAACCGGGAGGGTTGGGTGAGCAGTTCTTC
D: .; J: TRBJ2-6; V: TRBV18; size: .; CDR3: CASSPRSGANVLTF; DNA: TGTGCCAGCTCACCGAGGTCGGGGGCCAACGTCCTGACTTTC
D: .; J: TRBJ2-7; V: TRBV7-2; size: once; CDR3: CASSLGGARYEQYF; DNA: TGTGCCAGCAGCTTAGGGGGGGCGAGGTACGAGCAGTACTTC
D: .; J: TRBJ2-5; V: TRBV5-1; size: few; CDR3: CASSLGQFGRTQYF; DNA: TGCGCCAGCAGCTTGGGCCAATTCGGCAGGACCCAGTACTTC
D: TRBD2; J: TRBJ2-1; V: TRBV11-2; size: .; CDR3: CASSSLAGAANEQFF; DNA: TGTGCCAGCAGCTCCCTAGCGGGAGCTGCGAATGAGCAGTTCTTC
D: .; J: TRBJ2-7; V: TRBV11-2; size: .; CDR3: CASSYTGYEQYF; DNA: TGTGCCAGCAGCTATACAGGCTACGAGCAGTACTTC
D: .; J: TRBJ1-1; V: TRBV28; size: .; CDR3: CASTQARNTEAFF; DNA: TGTGCCAGCACCCAAGCAAGGAACACTGAAGCTTTCTTT
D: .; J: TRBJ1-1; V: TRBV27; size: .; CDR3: CASSWGPNTEAFF; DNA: TGTGCCAGCAGCTGGGGACCTAACACTGAAGCTTTCTTT
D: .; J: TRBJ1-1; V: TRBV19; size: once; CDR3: CASSIGVGRWGDTEAFF; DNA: TGTGCCAGTAGTATAGGGGTCGGCAGGTGGGGAGACACTGAAGCTTTCTTT
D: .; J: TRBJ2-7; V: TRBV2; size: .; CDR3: CASSGWQGVEQYF; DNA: TGTGCCAGCAGTGGGTGGCAGGGTGTCGAGCAGTACTTC
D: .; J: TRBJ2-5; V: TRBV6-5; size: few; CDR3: CASSYLFGGQETQYF; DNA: TGTGCCAGCAGTTACCTTTTCGGGGGTCAAGAGACCCAGTACTTC
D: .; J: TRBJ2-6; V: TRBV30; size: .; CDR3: CAWTGRALANVLTF; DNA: TGTGCCTGGACAGGAAGGGCTTTGGCCAACGTCCTGACTTTC
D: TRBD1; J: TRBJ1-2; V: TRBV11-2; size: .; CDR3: CASSHGQGLRGYTF; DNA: TGTGCCAGCAGCCACGGACAGGGGCTGAGGGGCTACACCTTC
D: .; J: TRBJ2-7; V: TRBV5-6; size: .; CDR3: CASTRDGPYEQYF; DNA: TGTGCCAGCACCAGGGACGGTCCCTACGAGCAGTACTTC
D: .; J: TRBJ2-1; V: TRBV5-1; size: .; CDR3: CASSLSSEAYNEQFF; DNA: TGCGCCAGCAGCTTGAGCTCAGAAGCCTACAATGAGCAGTTCTTC
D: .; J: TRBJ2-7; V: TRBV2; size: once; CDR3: CASSVTRGWGHEQYF; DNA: TGTGCCAGCAGTGTGACAAGGGGCTGGGGGCACGAGCAGTACTTC
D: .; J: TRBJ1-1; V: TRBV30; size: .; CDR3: CACERASNTEAFF; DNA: TGTGCCTGCGAGAGGGCATCGAACACTGAAGCTTTCTTT
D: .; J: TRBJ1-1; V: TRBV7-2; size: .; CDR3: CASSSMDGNTEAFF; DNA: TGTGCCAGCAGCTCCATGGACGGGAACACTGAAGCTTTCTTT
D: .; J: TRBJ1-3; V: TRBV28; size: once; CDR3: CASSYSSSGNTIYF; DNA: TGTGCCAGCAGCTACAGTAGCTCTGGAAACACCATATATTTT
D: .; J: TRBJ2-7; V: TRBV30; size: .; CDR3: CAWSVKNRGDEQYF; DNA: TGTGCCTGGAGTGTAAAGAATAGGGGTGACGAGCAGTACTTC
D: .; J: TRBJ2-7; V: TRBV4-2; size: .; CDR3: CASSPLGSNLYEQYF; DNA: TGTGCCAGCAGCCCGCTCGGGAGCAACCTCTACGAGCAGTACTTC
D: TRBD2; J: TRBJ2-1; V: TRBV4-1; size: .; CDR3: CASSPTSGRTPFNEQFF; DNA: TGCGCCAGCAGCCCGACTAGCGGGAGGACGCCGTTCAATGAGCAGTTCTTC
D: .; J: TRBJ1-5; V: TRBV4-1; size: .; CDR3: CASSQAMSTGQPQHF; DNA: TGCGCCAGCAGCCAAGCCATGTCCACCGGGCAGCCCCAGCATTTT
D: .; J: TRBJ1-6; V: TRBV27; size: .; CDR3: CASSLFSRSSGPLHF; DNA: TGTGCCAGCAGTTTATTTTCCAGGAGCAGCGGGCCCCTCCACTTT
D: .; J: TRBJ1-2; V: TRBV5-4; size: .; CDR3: CASSLGEANYGYTF; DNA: TGTGCCAGCAGCTTGGGGGAAGCTAACTATGGCTACACCTTC